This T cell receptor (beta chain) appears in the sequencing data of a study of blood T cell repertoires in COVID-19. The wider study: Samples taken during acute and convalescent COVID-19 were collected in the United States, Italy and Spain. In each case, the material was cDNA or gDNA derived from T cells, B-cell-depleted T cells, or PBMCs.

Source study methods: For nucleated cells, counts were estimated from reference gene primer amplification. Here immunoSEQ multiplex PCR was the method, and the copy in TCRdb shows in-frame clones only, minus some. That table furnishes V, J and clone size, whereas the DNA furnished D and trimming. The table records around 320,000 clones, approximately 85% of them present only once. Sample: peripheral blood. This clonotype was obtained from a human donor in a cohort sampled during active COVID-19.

CDR3 region: CASSQTLRGQETQYF. DNA for the CDR3: TGCGCCAGCAGCCAAACCCTAAGAGGACAAGAGACCCAGTACTTC. This chain connects TRBV4-1 to TRBJ2-5; D not certain. Germline V lookup: CDR1 MGHRA, CDR2 YSYEKL. This CDR3 comprises 15 residues. The V gene lost 2 bases and the J gene lost 2 bases, with 12 bases spanning the gap.